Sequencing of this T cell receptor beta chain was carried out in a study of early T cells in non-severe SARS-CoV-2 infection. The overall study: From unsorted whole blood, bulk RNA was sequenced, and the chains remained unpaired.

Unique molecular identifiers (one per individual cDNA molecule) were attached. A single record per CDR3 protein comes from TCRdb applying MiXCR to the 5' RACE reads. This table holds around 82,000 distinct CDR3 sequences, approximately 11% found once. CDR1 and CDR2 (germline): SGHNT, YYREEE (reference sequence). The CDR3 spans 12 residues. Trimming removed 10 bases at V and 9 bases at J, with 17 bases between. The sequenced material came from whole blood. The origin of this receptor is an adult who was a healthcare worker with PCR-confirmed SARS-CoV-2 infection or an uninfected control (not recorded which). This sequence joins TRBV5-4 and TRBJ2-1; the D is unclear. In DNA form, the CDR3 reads TGTGCCGGAACGATCGAGCTGGGTGAGCAGTTCTTC. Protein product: CAGTIELGEQFF.